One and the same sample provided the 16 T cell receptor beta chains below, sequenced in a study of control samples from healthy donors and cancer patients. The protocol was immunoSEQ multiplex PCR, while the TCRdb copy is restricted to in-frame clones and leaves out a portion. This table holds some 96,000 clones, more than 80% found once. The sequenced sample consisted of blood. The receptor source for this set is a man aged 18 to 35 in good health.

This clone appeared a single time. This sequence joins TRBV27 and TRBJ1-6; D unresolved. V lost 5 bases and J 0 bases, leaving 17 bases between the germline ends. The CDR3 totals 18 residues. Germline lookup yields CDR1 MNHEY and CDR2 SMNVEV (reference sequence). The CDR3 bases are TGTGCCAGCAGTCCGTTAGGCCAGTTAAGCTCCTATAATTCACCCCTCCACTTT. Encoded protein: CASSPLGQLSSYNSPLHF.

CDR3 amino acids: CASRETSGSLGEQFF. The CDR3 DNA reads TGCGCCAGCCGAGAGACTAGCGGGAGTCTGGGTGAGCAGTTCTTC. The J gene is TRBJ2-1, the V gene TRBV5-1; 12 bases line up with TRBD2. Germline loops: CDR1 SGHRS, CDR2 YFSETQ. The J segment lost 9 bases and the V segment lost 7 bases, leaving 11 bases of the junction unmatched. The CDR3 loop spans 15 amino acids. Based on the CDR3 plus reference TRBV5-1 and TRBJ2-1, the full variable domain is KAGVTQTPRYLIKTRGQQVTLSCSPISGHRSVSWYQQTPGQGLQFLFEYFSETQRNKGNFPGRFSGRQFSNSRSEMNVSTLELGDSALYLCASRETSGSLGEQFFGPGTRLTVL.

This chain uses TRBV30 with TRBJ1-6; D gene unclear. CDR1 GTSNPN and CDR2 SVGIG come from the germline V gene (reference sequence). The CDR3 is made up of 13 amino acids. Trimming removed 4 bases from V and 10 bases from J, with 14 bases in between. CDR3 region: CAWTTAARSPLHF. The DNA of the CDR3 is TGTGCCTGGACCACAGCAGCAAGATCACCCCTCCACTTT.

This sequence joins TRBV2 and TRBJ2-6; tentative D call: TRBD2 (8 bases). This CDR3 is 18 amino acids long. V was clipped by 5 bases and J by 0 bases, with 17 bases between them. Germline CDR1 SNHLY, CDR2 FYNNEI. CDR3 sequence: CASSFRGGQSSGANVLTF. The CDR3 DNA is TGTGCCAGCAGTTTTCGGGGGGGACAGAGCTCTGGGGCCAACGTCCTGACTTTC.

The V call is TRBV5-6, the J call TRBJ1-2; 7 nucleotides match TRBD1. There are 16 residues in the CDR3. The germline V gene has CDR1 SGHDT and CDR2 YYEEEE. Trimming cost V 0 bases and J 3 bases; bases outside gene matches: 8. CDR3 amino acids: CASSLARSGQYYGYTF. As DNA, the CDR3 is TGTGCCAGCAGCTTGGCCCGTTCGGGACAGTACTATGGCTACACCTTC.

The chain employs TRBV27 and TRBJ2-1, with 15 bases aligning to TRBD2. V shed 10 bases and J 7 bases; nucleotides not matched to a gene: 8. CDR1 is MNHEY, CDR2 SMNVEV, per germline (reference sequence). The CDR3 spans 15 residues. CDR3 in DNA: TGTGCCACTACAGCCGGGACTAGCGGGAGGAATGAGCAGTTCTTC. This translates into CATTAGTSGRNEQFF.

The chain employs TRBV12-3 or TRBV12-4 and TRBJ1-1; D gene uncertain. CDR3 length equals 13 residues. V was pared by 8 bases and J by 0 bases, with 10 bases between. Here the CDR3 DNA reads TGTGCCAGCGAGGCTGACATGAACACTGAAGCTTTCTTT. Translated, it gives CASEADMNTEAFF.

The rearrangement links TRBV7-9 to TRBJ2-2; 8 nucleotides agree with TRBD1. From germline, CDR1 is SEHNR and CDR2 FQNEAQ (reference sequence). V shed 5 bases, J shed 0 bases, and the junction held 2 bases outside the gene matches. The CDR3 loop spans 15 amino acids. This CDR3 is CASSTGQANTGELFF. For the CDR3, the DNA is TGTGCCAGCAGCACGGGACAGGCGAACACCGGGGAGCTGTTTTTT.

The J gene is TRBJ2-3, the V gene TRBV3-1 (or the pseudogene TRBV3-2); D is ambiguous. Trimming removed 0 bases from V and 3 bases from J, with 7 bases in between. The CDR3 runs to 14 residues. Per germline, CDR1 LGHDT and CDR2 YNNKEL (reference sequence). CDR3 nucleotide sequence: TGTGCCAGCAGCCAAGATATGGCTACAGATACGCAGTATTTT. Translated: CASSQDMATDTQYF.

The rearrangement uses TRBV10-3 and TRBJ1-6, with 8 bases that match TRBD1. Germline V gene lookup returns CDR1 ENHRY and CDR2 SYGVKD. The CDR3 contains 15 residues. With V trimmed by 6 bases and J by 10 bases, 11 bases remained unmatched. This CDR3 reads CAIRDRGYTGSPLHF. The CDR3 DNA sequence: TGTGCCATCAGAGACAGGGGCTATACCGGATCACCCCTCCACTTT.

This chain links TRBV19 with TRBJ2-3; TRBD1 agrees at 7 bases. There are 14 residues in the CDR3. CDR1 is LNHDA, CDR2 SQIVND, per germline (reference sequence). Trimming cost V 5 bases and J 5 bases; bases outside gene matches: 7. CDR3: CASSPTGKGDTQYF. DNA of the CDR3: TGTGCCAGTAGTCCGACAGGGAAAGGAGATACGCAGTATTTT.

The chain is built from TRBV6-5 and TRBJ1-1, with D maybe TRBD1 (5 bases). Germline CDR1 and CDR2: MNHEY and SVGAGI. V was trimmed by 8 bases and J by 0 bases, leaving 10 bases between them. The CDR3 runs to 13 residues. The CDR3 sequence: CASGGTVNTEAFF. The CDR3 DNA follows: TGTGCCAGCGGGGGAACGGTGAACACTGAAGCTTTCTTT.

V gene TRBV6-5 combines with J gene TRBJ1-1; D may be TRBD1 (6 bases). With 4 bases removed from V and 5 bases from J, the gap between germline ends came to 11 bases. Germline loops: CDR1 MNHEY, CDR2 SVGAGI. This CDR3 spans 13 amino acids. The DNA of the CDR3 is TGTGCCAGCAGTTCGGGGGGGCGGACTGAAGCTTTCTTT. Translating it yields CASSSGGRTEAFF.

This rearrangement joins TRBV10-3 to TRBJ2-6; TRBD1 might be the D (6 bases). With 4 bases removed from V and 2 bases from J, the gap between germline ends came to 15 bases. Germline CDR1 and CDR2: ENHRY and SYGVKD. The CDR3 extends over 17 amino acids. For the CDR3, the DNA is TGTGCCATCAGTGCGTGGGGGCAGGGTACTGGGGCCAACGTCCTGACTTTC. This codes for CAISAWGQGTGANVLTF.

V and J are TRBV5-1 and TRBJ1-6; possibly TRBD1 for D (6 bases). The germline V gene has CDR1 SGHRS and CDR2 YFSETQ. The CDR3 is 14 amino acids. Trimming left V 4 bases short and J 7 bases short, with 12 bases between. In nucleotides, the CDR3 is TGCGCCAGCAGCAGCGGACAGATGAATTCACCCCTCCACTTT. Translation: CASSSGQMNSPLHF.

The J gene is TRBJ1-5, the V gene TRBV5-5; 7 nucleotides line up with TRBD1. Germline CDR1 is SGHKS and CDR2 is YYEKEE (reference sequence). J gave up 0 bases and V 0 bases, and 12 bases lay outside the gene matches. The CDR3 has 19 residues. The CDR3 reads CASSLGDRQGVYSNQPQHF. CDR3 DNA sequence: TGTGCCAGCAGCTTGGGGGACCGCCAGGGGGTTTATAGCAATCAGCCCCAGCATTTT.